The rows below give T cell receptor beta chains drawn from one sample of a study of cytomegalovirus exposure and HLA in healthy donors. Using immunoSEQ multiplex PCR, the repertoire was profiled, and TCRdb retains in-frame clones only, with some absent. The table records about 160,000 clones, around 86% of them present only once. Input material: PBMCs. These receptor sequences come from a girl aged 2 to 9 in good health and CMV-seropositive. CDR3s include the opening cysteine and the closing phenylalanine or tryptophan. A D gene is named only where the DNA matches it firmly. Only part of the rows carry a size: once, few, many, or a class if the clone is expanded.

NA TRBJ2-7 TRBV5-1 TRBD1 TGCGCCAGCAGCTTTACCGGGACAGGGTCCTACGAGCAGTACTTC CASSFTGTGSYEQYF
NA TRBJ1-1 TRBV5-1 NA TGCGCCAGCAGCATTCCAGGACAGTCGGAAGCTTTCTTT CASSIPGQSEAFF
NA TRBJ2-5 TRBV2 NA TGTGCCAGCAGTCAACTTGCGCTAGCAGGAGAGACCCAGTACTTC CASSQLALAGETQYF
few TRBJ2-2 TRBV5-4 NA TGTGCCAGCAGCCCCTCCCCCCGGGGGACCACCGGGGAGCTGTTTTTT CASSPSPRGTTGELFF
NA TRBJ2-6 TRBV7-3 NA TGTGCCAGCAGCTTAAGTACAGGTAGCTCTGGGGCCAACGTCCTGACTTTC CASSLSTGSSGANVLTF
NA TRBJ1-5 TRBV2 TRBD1 TGTGCCAGCGACAGGGGGCCGAGCAATCAGCCCCAGCATTTT CASDRGPSNQPQHF
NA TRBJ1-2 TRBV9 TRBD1 TGTGCCAGCAGCGGCGGACAGGCCGGGTTTGGAGGCTACACCTTC CASSGGQAGFGGYTF
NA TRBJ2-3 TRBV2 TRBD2 TGTGCCAGCAGTGGACTAGCGGGAGGTTCTAGCACAGATACGCAGTATTTT CASSGLAGGSSTDTQYF
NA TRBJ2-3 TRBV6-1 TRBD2 TGTGCCAGCAGTGAGTGGAGCGGGAGGGCCGGGATAGATACGCAGTATTTT CASSEWSGRAGIDTQYF
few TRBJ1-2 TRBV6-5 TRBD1 TGTGCCAGCAGGGCCGGGACAGGGACATATGGCTACACCTTC CASRAGTGTYGYTF
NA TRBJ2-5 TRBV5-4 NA TGTGCCAGCAGCTTGTACACAGACAACCAAGAGACCCAGTACTTC CASSLYTDNQETQYF
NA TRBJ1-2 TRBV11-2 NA TGTGCCAGCAGCCCCGACGGGGGCTATGGCTACACCTTC CASSPDGGYGYTF
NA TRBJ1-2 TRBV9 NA TGTGCCAGCAGCGCGTCAGGGTCTGCTGGCTACACCTTC CASSASGSAGYTF
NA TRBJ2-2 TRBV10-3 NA TGTGCCATCAGTGAAGGAGTGGGAGGGAACACCGGGGAGCTGTTTTTT CAISEGVGGNTGELFF
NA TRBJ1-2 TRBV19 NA TGTGCCAGTAGTATGATGCAGGTCTATGGCTACACCTTC CASSMMQVYGYTF
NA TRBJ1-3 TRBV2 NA TGTGCCATCGGGGAGTCTGGAAACACCATATATTTT CAIGESGNTIYF
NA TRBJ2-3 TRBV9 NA TGTGCCAGCAGCGTAGGGGGACTCTACTACTTCACAGATACGCAGTATTTT CASSVGGLYYFTDTQYF
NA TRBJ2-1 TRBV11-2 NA TGTGCCAGCACCGGGGGTGCGTATACGGATGAGCAGTTCTTC CASTGGAYTDEQFF
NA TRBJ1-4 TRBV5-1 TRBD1 TGCGCCAGCAGCCCAAGGCAGGGACAGTCTAATGAAAAACTGTTTTTT CASSPRQGQSNEKLFF
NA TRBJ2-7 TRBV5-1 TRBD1 TGCGCCAGCAGCTTGGGTCCGGGACAGACCTACGAGCAGTACTTC CASSLGPGQTYEQYF
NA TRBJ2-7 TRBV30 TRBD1 TGTGCCTGGAACCTCGCGGACAGGGGGTTGTACGAGCAGTACTTC CAWNLADRGLYEQYF
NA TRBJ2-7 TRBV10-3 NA TGTGCCAGCAGGAGGGGGAAAACTTCCTACGAGCAGTACTTC CASRRGKTSYEQYF
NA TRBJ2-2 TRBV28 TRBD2 TGTGCCAGCAGTATACGTGGAGCGGGAGGAACGCCCGGGGAGCTGTTTTTT CASSIRGAGGTPGELFF
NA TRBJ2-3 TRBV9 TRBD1 TGTGCCAGCAGCGGATCCCTGACAGGGGACACAGATACGCAGTATTTT CASSGSLTGDTDTQYF
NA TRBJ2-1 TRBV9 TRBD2 TGTGCCAGCAGCCCTCGGACTAGCGGGAGAGTTGAGCAGTTCTTC CASSPRTSGRVEQFF
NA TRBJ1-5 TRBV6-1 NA TGTGCCAGCACGCGGGGCCCTAGCAGCCAGCCCCAGCATTTT CASTRGPSSQPQHF
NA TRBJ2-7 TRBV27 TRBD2 TGTGCCAGCAGTGAGGGACTAAACTACGAGCAGTACTTC CASSEGLNYEQYF